This passage covers 3 T cell receptor beta chains from one sample sequenced in a study of blood T cell repertoires in COVID-19. The table came from immunoSEQ multiplex PCR; TCRdb's copy has only in-frame clones and leaves some out. The repertoire holds 200,000 to 250,000 clones, roughly 86% seen once, with around 1.5% in the top ten. The specimen sequenced was peripheral blood. The receptors here all came from a woman in her sixties who had recovered from COVID-19.

The chain recombines TRBV19 with TRBJ2-4, with D perhaps TRBD2 (5 bases). The V end lost 5 bases, the J end lost 7 bases, and 12 bases lay between the germline ends. The CDR3 runs 13 residues. Per germline, CDR1 LNHDA and CDR2 SQIVND (reference sequence). Written as DNA, the CDR3 is TGTGCCAGTAGTCGACGGGGATCTAACATTCAGTACTTC. Translation gives CASSRRGSNIQYF.

The CDR3 spells CASSSFRVDYGYTF. The CDR3 DNA is TGTGCCAGCAGCTCATTCAGGGTTGACTATGGCTACACCTTC. This chain connects TRBV5-6 to TRBJ1-2; a possible D gene is TRBD1 (5 bases). Per germline, CDR1 SGHDT and CDR2 YYEEEE. The germline V and J ends were trimmed by 3 bases and 3 bases, with 12 bases remaining between them. This CDR3 region has 14 residues.

The CDR3 coding sequence is TGTGCCAGCAGCCAAGAGAGGGGGGGTGACTATGGCTACACCTTC. This translates into CASSQERGGDYGYTF. The chain links TRBV4-2 to TRBJ1-2, with D possibly being TRBD1 (6 bases). Deletions cut 0 bases from V and 3 bases from J, with 11 bases between. Germline CDR1 is LGHNA and CDR2 is YNFKEQ. This CDR3 has 15 residues.